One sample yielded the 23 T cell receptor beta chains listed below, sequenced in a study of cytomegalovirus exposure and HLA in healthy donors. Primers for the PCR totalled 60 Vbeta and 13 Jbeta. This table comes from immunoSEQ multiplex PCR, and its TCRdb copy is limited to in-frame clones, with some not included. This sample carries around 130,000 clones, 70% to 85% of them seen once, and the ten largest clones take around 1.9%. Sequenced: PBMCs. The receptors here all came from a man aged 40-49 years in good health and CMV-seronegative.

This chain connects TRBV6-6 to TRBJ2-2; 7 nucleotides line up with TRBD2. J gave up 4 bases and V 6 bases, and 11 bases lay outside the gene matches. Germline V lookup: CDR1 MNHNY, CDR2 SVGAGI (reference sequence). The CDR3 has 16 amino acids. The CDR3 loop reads CASSALRGSSTGELFF. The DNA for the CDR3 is TGTGCCAGCAGCGCTCTCCGCGGGAGTAGCACCGGGGAGCTGTTTTTT.

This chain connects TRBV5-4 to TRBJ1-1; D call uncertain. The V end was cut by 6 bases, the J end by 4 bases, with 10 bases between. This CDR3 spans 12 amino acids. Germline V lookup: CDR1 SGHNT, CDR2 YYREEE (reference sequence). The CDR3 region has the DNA TGTGCCAGCACCCCCGAGGGCACTGAAGCTTTCTTT. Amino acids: CASTPEGTEAFF. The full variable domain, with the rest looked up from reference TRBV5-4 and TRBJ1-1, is ETGVTQSPTHLIKTRGQQVTLRCSSQSGHNTVSWYQQALGQGPQFIFQYYREEENGRGNFPPRFSGLQFPNYSSELNVNALELDDSALYLCASTPEGTEAFFGQGTRLTVV.

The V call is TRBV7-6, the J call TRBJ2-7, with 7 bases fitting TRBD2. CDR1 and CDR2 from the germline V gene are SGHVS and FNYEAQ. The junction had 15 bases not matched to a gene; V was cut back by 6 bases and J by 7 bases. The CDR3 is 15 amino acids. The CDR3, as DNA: TGTGCCAGCAGTCTGACGGGGGGAGAGGCAGGAGAGCAGTACTTC. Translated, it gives CASSLTGGEAGEQYF.

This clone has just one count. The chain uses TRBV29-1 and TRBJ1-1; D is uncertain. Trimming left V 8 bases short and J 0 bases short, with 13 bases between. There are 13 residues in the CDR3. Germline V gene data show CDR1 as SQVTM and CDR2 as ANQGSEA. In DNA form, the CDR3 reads TGCAGCCTAGCGCCAGCTATGAACACTGAAGCTTTCTTT. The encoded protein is CSLAPAMNTEAFF.

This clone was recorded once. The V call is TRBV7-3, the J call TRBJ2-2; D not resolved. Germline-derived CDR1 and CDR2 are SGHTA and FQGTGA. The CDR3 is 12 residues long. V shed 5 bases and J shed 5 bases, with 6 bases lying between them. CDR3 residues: CASSPQTGELFF. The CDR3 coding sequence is TGTGCCAGCAGCCCCCAAACCGGGGAGCTGTTTTTT. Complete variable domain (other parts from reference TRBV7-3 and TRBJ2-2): GAGVSQTPSNKVTEKGKYVELRCDPISGHTALYWYRQSLGQGPEFLIYFQGTGAADDSGLPNDRFFAVRPEGSVSTLKIQRTERGDSAVYLCASSPQTGELFFGEGSRLTVL.

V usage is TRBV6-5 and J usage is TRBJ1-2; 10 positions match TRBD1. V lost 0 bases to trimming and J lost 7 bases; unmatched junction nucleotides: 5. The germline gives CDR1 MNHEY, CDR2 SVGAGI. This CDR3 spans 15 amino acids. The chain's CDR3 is CASSYSGTGVGGYTF. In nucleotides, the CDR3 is TGTGCCAGCAGTTACTCCGGGACAGGGGTAGGTGGCTACACCTTC.

The chain's CDR3 is CASKDSFSSYEQYF. CDR3 nucleotides: TGTGCCAGTAAGGACAGTTTTAGCTCCTACGAGCAGTACTTC. J is TRBJ2-7 and V is TRBV19; possibly TRBD1 for D (6 bases). The ends were cut back, 7 bases at V and 0 bases at J, with 13 bases in the middle. The CDR3 loop spans 14 amino acids. Per germline, CDR1 LNHDA and CDR2 SQIVND (reference sequence).

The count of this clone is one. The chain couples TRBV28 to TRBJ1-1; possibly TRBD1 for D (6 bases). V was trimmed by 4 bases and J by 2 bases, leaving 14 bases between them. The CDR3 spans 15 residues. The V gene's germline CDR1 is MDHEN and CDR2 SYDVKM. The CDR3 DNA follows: TGTGCCAGCAGTTCACTCGGGACACCCAACACTGAAGCTTTCTTT. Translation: CASSSLGTPNTEAFF.

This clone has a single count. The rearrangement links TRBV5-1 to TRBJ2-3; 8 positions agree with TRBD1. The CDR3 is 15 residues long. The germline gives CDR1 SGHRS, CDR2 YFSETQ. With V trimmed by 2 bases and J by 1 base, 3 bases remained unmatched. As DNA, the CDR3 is TGCGCCAGCAGCTTAGACAGGGGACGCACAGATACGCAGTATTTT. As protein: CASSLDRGRTDTQYF. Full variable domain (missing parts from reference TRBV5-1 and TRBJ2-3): KAGVTQTPRYLIKTRGQQVTLSCSPISGHRSVSWYQQTPGQGLQFLFEYFSETQRNKGNFPGRFSGRQFSNSRSEMNVSTLELGDSALYLCASSLDRGRTDTQYFGPGTRLTVL.

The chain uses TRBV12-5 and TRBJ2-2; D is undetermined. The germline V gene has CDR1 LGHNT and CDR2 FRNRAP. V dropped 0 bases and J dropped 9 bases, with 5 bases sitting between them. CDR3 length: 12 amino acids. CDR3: CASGLVARELFF. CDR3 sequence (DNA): TGTGCTAGTGGTTTGGTAGCCCGGGAGCTGTTTTTT.

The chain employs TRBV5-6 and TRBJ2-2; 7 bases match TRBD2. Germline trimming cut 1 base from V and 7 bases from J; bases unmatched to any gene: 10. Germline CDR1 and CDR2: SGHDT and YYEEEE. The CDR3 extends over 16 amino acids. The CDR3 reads CASSLRFAGAGGELFF. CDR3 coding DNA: TGTGCCAGCAGCTTGAGGTTCGCGGGAGCGGGCGGGGAGCTGTTTTTT.

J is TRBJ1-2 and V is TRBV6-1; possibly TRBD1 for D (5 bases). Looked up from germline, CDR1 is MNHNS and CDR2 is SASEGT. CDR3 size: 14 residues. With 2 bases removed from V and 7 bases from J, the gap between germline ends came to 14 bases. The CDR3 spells CASSELLGLGGYTF. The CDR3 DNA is TGTGCCAGCAGTGAACTATTGGGGCTGGGTGGCTACACCTTC.

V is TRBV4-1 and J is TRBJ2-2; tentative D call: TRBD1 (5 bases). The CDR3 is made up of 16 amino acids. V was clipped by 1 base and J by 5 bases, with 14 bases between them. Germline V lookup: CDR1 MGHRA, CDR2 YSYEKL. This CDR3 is CASSQAGQGATGELFF. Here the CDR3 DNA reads TGCGCCAGCAGCCAAGCAGGGCAGGGTGCGACCGGGGAGCTGTTTTTT.

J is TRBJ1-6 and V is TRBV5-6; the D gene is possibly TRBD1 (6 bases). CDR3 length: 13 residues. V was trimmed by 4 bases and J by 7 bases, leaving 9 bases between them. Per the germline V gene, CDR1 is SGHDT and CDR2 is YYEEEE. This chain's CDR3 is CASSVDRNSPLHF. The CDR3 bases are TGTGCCAGCAGCGTTGACAGGAATTCACCCCTCCACTTT.

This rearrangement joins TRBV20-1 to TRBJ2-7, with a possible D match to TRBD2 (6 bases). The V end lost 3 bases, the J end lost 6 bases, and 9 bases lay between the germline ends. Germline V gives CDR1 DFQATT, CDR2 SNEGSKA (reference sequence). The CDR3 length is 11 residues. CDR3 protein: CSASGSGEQYF. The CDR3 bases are TGCAGTGCTAGCGGGAGTGGCGAGCAGTACTTC.

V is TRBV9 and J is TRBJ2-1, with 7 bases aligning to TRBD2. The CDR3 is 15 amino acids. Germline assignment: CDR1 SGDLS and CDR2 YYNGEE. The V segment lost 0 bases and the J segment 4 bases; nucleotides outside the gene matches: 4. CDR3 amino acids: CASSVGPGGYNEQFF. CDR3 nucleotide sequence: TGTGCCAGCAGCGTAGGGCCGGGAGGTTACAATGAGCAGTTCTTC.

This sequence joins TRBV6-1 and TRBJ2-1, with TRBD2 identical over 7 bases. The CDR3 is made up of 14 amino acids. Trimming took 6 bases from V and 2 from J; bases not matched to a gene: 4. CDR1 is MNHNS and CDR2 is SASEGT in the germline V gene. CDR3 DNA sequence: TGTGCCAGCAGGTCTAGCGGACCCTACAATGAGCAGTTCTTC. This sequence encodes CASRSSGPYNEQFF.

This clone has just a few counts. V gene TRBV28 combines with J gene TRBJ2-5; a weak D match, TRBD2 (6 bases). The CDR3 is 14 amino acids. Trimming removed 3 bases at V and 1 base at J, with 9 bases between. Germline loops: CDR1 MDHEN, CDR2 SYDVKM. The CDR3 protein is CASSLAGIQETQYF. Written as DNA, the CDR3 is TGTGCCAGCAGTTTGGCGGGGATCCAAGAGACCCAGTACTTC.

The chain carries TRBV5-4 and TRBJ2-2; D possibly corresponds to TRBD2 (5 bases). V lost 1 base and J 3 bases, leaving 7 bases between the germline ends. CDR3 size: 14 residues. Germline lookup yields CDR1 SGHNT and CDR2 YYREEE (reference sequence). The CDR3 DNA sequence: TGTGCCAGCAGCTTGACCGGGGACACCGGGGAGCTGTTTTTT. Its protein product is CASSLTGDTGELFF.

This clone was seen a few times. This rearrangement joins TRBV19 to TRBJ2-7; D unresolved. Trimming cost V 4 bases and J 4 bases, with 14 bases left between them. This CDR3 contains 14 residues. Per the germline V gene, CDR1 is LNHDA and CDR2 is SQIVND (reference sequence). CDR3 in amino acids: CASSTSYAPYEQYF. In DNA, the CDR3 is TGTGCCAGTAGTACATCCTATGCCCCTTACGAGCAGTACTTC.

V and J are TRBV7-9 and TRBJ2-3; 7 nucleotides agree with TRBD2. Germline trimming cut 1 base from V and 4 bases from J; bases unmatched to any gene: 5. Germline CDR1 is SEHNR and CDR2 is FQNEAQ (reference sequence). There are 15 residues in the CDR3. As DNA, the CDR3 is TGTGCCAGCAGCTTAGTGGCTAGCGGATCAGATACGCAGTATTTT. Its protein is CASSLVASGSDTQYF.

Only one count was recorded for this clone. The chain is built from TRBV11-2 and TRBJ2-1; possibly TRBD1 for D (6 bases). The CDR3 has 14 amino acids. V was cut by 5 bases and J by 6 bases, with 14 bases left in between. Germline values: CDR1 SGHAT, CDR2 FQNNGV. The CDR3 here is CASSQPRGGNEQFF. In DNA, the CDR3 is TGTGCCAGCAGCCAGCCCAGGGGTGGCAATGAGCAGTTCTTC.

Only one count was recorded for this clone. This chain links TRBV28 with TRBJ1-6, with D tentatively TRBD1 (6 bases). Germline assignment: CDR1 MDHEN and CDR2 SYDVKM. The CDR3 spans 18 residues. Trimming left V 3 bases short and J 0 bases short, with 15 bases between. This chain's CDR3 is CASSLADRTFSYNSPLHF. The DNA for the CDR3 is TGTGCCAGCAGTTTGGCCGACAGGACCTTCTCCTATAATTCACCCCTCCACTTT.